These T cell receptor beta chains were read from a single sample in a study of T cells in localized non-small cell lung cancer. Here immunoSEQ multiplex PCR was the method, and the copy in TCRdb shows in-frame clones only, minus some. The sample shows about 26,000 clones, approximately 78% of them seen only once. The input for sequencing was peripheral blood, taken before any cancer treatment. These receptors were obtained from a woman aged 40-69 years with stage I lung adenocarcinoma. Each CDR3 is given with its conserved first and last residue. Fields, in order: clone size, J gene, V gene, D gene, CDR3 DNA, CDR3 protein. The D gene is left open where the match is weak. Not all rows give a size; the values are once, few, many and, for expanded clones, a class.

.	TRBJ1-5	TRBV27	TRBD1	TGTGCCAGCAGACCCTTGGGACAGGGCAACACGCAGCCCCAGCATTTT	CASRPLGQGNTQPQHF
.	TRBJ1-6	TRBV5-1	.	TGCGCCAGCAGCTTGGACGGAGGGGTCGGGTCACCCCTCCACTTT	CASSLDGGVGSPLHF
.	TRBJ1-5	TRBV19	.	TGTGCCAGTAGTATAGGGGGGACATGGAATCAGCCCCAGCATTTT	CASSIGGTWNQPQHF
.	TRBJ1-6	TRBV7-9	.	TGTGCCAGCAGCTTAGAGGGCGAGGCACCCCTCCACTTT	CASSLEGEAPLHF
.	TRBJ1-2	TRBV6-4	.	TGTGCCAGCAGTGACTCGATGGAAGGGGTTAATGGCTACACCTTC	CASSDSMEGVNGYTF
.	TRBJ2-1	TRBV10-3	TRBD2	TGTGCCATCCTAGTAGCGGGGGGTAATGAGCAGTTCTTC	CAILVAGGNEQFF
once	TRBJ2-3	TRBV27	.	TGTGCCAGCAGTCCAGTCCCCATATATACGCAGTATTTT	CASSPVPIYTQYF
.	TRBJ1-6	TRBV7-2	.	TGTGCCAGCAGCTCCCAGGGCAATAATTCACCCCTCCACTTT	CASSSQGNNSPLHF
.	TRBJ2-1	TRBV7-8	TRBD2	TGTGCCAGCAGCTTCGCGGGGGGGCGAGATGAGCAGTTCTTC	CASSFAGGRDEQFF
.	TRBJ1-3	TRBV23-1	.	TGCGCCAGCACCATTTCCCTCAGGGATGTGGGAGGAAACACCATATATTTT	CASTISLRDVGGNTIYF
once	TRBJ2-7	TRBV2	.	TGTGCCAGCAACGGACAGTTACCCTACGAGCAGTACTTC	CASNGQLPYEQYF
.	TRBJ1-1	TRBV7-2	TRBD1	TGTGCCAGCAGCTTAGTTGGGACAGGGGCTGAAGCTTTCTTT	CASSLVGTGAEAFF
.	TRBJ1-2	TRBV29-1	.	TGCAGCGTGAGTGGGGGGCTCAGTGGGGTATCCTACACCTTC	CSVSGGLSGVSYTF
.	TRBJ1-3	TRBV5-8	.	TGCGCCAGCAGCCCTGGACGGGGGGCGAAGGGAAACACCATATATTTT	CASSPGRGAKGNTIYF
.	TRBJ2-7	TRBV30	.	TGTGCCTGGAGGTTCAGAGAATACGAGCAGTACTTC	CAWRFREYEQYF
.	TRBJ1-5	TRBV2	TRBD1	TGTGCCAGCAGTGAATCTGGACAGGGCCTAGGCCCCCAGCATTTT	CASSESGQGLGPQHF
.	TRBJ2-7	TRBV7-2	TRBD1	TGTGCCAGCAGCTTCGGGACAGGGGGGTCCGAGCAGTACTTC	CASSFGTGGSEQYF
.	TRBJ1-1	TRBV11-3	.	TGTGCCAGCAGCTTATATACCCACACTGAAGCTTTCTTT	CASSLYTHTEAFF
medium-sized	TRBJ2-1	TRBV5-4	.	TGTGCCAGCAGCTTTGACGGACAAACCTACAATGAGCAGTTCTTC	CASSFDGQTYNEQFF
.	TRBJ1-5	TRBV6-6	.	TGTGCCAGCAGTTACTTCTGGGGGTCGGGCAATCAGCCCCAGCATTTT	CASSYFWGSGNQPQHF
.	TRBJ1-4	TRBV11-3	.	TGTGCCAGCAGTTTACGGGGGGCTAGAAAACTGTTTTTT	CASSLRGARKLFF
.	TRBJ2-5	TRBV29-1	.	TGCAGCGCCGGACAAGAGACCCAGTACTTC	CSAGQETQYF
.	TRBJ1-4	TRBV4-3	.	TGCGCCAGCAGCCGGGCAGGGAGAACTAATGAAAAACTGTTTTTT	CASSRAGRTNEKLFF
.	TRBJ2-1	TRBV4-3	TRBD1	TGCGCCAGCAGCCAAGAAGTGGGACAGGGGTCCTACAATGAGCAGTTCTTC	CASSQEVGQGSYNEQFF
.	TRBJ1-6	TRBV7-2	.	TGTGCCAGCAGCTTAGAACGGGGGAGAGCTTCACCCCTCCACTTT	CASSLERGRASPLHF
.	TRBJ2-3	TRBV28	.	TGTGCCAGCAGCAAAGGGGGGGGTGTAGATACGCAGTATTTT	CASSKGGGVDTQYF
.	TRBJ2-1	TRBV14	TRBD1	TGTGCCAGCAGCCAACCGTGGGACAGGAGGTTCTTCTTC	CASSQPWDRRFFF
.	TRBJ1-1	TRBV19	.	TGTGCCTCGACCGTGGGACCGATGAACACTGAAGCTTTCTTT	CASTVGPMNTEAFF
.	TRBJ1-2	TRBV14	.	TGTGCCAGCAGCAAAAACGGTTACTATGGCTACACCTTC	CASSKNGYYGYTF
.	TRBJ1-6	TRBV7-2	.	TGTGCCAGCAGCTTCGCTAATTCACCCCTCCACTTT	CASSFANSPLHF
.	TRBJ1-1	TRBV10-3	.	TGTGCCATCAGTGAGCGACGCACTGAAGCTTTCTTT	CAISERRTEAFF
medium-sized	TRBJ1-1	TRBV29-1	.	TGCAGCTCAAGTGGCGGGTCTTATGGTGAAGCTTTCTTT	CSSSGGSYGEAFF
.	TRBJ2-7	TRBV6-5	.	TGTGCCAGCAGGCTTCAGGGGACCGGACGCGGGCAGTACTTC	CASRLQGTGRGQYF
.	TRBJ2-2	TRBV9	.	TGTGCCAGTCTTGCGAACACCGGGGAGCTGTTTTTT	CASLANTGELFF
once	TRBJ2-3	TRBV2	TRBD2	TGTGCCAGCAGTTGGACTAGCGGGGGCACAGATACGCAGTATTTT	CASSWTSGGTDTQYF
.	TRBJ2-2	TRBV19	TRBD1	TGTGCCAGTAGTACGGGACAGGGGACAACCGGGGAGCTGTTTTTT	CASSTGQGTTGELFF